This section outlines one TCR beta chain sequence together with its context. These data originate in a study of cytomegalovirus exposure and HLA in healthy donors. PCR was performed using 60 Vbeta and 13 Jbeta primers. Assay used: immunoSEQ multiplex PCR; TCRdb lists only in-frame clones, some missing. The table lists approximately 150,000 clones, 70% to 80% of them singletons. Looked up from germline, CDR1 is SGHNT and CDR2 is YYREEE (reference sequence). The CDR3 covers 10 residues. Deletions cut 10 bases from V and 6 bases from J, with 8 bases between. The chain carries TRBV5-4 and TRBJ1-5, with TRBD1 as a possible D gene (5 bases). This TCR derives from a man aged 30 to 45 in good health and CMV-seronegative. The sequencing sample was made of PBMCs. CDR3 DNA sequence: TGTGCCGGGGGGGGTCAGCCCCAGCATTTT. Protein sequence: CAGGGQPQHF. Drawing the rest from reference TRBV5-4 and TRBJ1-5, the complete variable domain is ETGVTQSPTHLIKTRGQQVTLRCSSQSGHNTVSWYQQALGQGPQFIFQYYREEENGRGNFPPRFSGLQFPNYSSELNVNALELDDSALYLCAGGGQPQHFGDGTRLSIL.